One and the same sample provided the 7 T cell receptor beta chains below, sequenced in a study of PD-L1 blockade in urothelial cancer. Time point defined: pretreatment peripheral blood. The data were produced by immunoSEQ multiplex PCR, yet TCRdb's version contains in-frame clones alone and is incomplete. The sample lists tens of thousands of clones; roughly 89% were seen once. Sequencing was performed on PBMCs, taken around atezolizumab (anti-PD-L1) treatment. Receptors were obtained from a man between 60 and 70 years old with urothelial cancer.

The V and J genes are TRBV6-1 and TRBJ1-3; D perhaps matches TRBD1 (6 bases). CDR1 is MNHNS and CDR2 is SASEGT in the germline V gene. The CDR3 length is 17 residues. V was trimmed by 3 bases and J by 0 bases, leaving 15 bases between them. The CDR3 DNA reads TGTGCCAGCAGTGAGGTGTCAGGGGCGTACTCTGGAAACACCATATATTTT. Translating it yields CASSEVSGAYSGNTIYF.

This chain connects TRBV19 to TRBJ2-1; 12 bases line up with TRBD2. The V segment lost 2 bases and the J segment 7 bases; nucleotides outside the gene matches: 3. Germline assignment: CDR1 LNHDA and CDR2 SQIVND (reference sequence). The CDR3 is 15 amino acids. The CDR3 sequence: CASSISLAGGNEQFF. The CDR3 DNA reads as TGTGCCAGTAGTATATCCCTAGCGGGAGGGAATGAGCAGTTCTTC.

The chain combines TRBV5-1 with TRBJ2-1; D remains unclear. V lost 4 bases and J lost 7, with 6 bases in between. The germline gives CDR1 SGHRS, CDR2 YFSETQ. The CDR3 runs 11 residues. The CDR3 DNA sequence: TGCGCCAGCAGCCTAGATAATGAGCAGTTCTTC. It specifies CASSLDNEQFF.

The chain combines TRBV10-3 with TRBJ1-2; 8 bases map to TRBD1. Per germline, CDR1 ENHRY and CDR2 SYGVKD. This CDR3 is 12 amino acids long. V was pared by 5 bases and J by 8 bases, with 4 bases of the junction left unmatched. CDR3 amino acids: CAISQGAGGYTF. The CDR3 DNA follows: TGTGCCATCAGTCAGGGGGCCGGCGGCTACACCTTC.

This clone was detected only once. The rearrangement uses TRBV9 and TRBJ2-5, with D possibly matching TRBD1 (6 bases). The V gene lost 3 bases and the J gene lost 2 bases, with 14 bases spanning the gap. This CDR3 contains 15 residues. Germline V gene data show CDR1 as SGDLS and CDR2 as YYNGEE. The chain's CDR3 is CASSAGQTGQETQYF. In DNA form, the CDR3 reads TGTGCCAGCAGCGCGGGACAAACAGGGCAAGAGACCCAGTACTTC.

V gene TRBV30 combines with J gene TRBJ1-6; D possibly corresponds to TRBD1 (5 bases). The CDR3 has 15 residues. V was clipped by 2 bases and J by 7 bases, with 15 bases between them. Germline assignment: CDR1 GTSNPN and CDR2 SVGIG (reference sequence). The CDR3 region is CAWSREGRMNSPLHF. CDR3 in DNA: TGTGCCTGGAGTCGGGAGGGACGGATGAATTCACCCCTCCACTTT.

The chain carries TRBV29-1 and TRBJ1-2; D may be TRBD1 (5 bases). The CDR3 totals 14 residues. Germline V gene data show CDR1 as SQVTM and CDR2 as ANQGSEA. V gave up 1 base and J gave up 4 bases, with 13 bases separating them. CDR3 DNA: TGCAGCGTTGAAGTGGATGGGGCTCGCTATGGCTACACCTTC. It specifies CSVEVDGARYGYTF. Supplemented by reference TRBV29-1 and TRBJ1-2, the full variable domain reads SAVISQKPSRDICQRGTSLTIQCQVDSQVTMMFWYRQQPGQSLTLIATANQGSEATYESGFVIDKFPISRPNLTFSTLTVSNMSPEDSSIYLCSVEVDGARYGYTFGSGTRLTVV.